The 6 T cell receptor beta chains in this list originate from one sample, sequenced in a study of PD-1 blockade in classical Hodgkin lymphoma. Following autologous stem cell transplantation, relapse occurred in every patient, and exposure to brentuximab vedotin varied. Data came from immunoSEQ multiplex PCR; TCRdb stores just in-frame clones and leaves some out. The sample carries about 97,000 clones, around four fifths recorded once. This material consisted of peripheral blood mononuclear cells (PBMCs), taken at baseline. Receptor source: a human donor with classical Hodgkin lymphoma.

The rearrangement links TRBV1 to TRBJ2-1; the D call in the table, TRBD1, was not verified against the DNA. TRBV1 is flagged as a pseudogene. The CDR3 is 17 amino acids. The chain's CDR3 is CTSSQGQSSSLYNEQFF. The CDR3 bases are TGCACCAGCAGCCAGGGGCAATCTAGTTCCCTCTACAATGAGCAGTTCTTC.

This sequence joins TRBV6-1 and TRBJ2-3, with TRBD2 matching 7 bases. The CDR3 spans 14 residues. V lost 7 bases to trimming and J lost 0 bases; unmatched junction nucleotides: 4. Germline V lookup: CDR1 MNHNS, CDR2 SASEGT. The chain's CDR3 is CASKRTSSTDTQYF. As DNA, the CDR3 is TGTGCCAGCAAGCGGACTAGTAGCACAGATACGCAGTATTTT.

This rearrangement joins TRBV5-1 to TRBJ2-1; TRBD2 matches 10 bases. Germline V gene data show CDR1 as SGHRS and CDR2 as YFSETQ. This CDR3 has 18 residues. V lost 0 bases and J lost 0; bases outside the gene matches: 6. The DNA for the CDR3 is TGCGCCAGCAGCTTGGCCCCAGCGGGAGGGCCCTCCTACAATGAGCAGTTCTTC. It yields the protein CASSLAPAGGPSYNEQFF. The full variable domain, with the rest looked up from reference TRBV5-1 and TRBJ2-1, is KAGVTQTPRYLIKTRGQQVTLSCSPISGHRSVSWYQQTPGQGLQFLFEYFSETQRNKGNFPGRFSGRQFSNSRSEMNVSTLELGDSALYLCASSLAPAGGPSYNEQFFGPGTRLTVL.

The rearrangement links TRBV5-4 to TRBJ2-3; 8 nucleotides agree with TRBD2. Trimming at V came to 2 bases and at J to 7 bases, leaving 9 bases not matched to a gene. There are 15 residues in the CDR3. Germline CDR1 SGHNT, CDR2 YYREEE (reference sequence). CDR3 amino acids: CASSFEAGVLNTQYF. The DNA for the CDR3 is TGTGCCAGCAGCTTTGAAGCGGGAGTGTTAAATACGCAGTATTTT.

The chain carries TRBV27 and TRBJ1-2; D not certain. This CDR3 comprises 11 residues. V was clipped by 8 bases and J by 8 bases, with 12 bases between them. The germline gives CDR1 MNHEY, CDR2 SMNVEV (reference sequence). CDR3 residues: CASGTGNGYTF. CDR3 sequence (DNA): TGTGCCAGCGGCACTGGGAACGGCTACACCTTC.

This rearrangement joins TRBV7-6 to TRBJ2-5; perhaps TRBD1 as D (7 bases). CDR3 size: 11 residues. Between the trimmed V and J ends, which lost 1 base and 13 bases, there was a span of 10 bases. Germline CDR1 SGHVS, CDR2 FNYEAQ. This CDR3 reads CASSLGQGLYF. In DNA, the CDR3 is TGTGCCAGCAGCTTAGGACAGGGACTGTACTTC.